These T cell receptor beta chains were read from a single sample in a study of blood T cell repertoires in COVID-19. TCRdb's copy holds only in-frame clones and misses some; the assay was immunoSEQ multiplex PCR. The sample comprises under 250,000 clones, approximately 80% of which are singletons, and around 2% rests with the top ten. The source material was PBMCs or T cells enriched from blood (not recorded which). These receptors were collected from a man between 60 and 75 years old who had recovered from COVID-19. The CDR3 runs from the conserved cysteine through the conserved F or W. Each record gives: J gene, V gene, D gene, CDR3 length, clone size, CDR3 DNA, CDR3 protein. A D gene is named only where the DNA matches it firmly. Only some rows state a clone size, as once, few, many or a class for expanded clones.

TRBJ2-1	TRBV6-5	.	14	.	TGTGCCAGCAGTCCCCTAGGTTCCTACAATGAGCAGTTCTTC	CASSPLGSYNEQFF
TRBJ2-5	TRBV7-8	.	14	.	TGTGCCAGCAGCCCGAGAAGGACAGAAGAGACCCAGTACTTC	CASSPRRTEETQYF
TRBJ1-4	TRBV5-5	.	17	.	TGTGCCAGCAGCCCCCCGGTATCGCGGGGGCGCGAGGAAAAACTGTTTTTT	CASSPPVSRGREEKLFF
TRBJ2-7	TRBV6-2/TRBV6-3	.	12	.	TGTGCCAGCAGTACAGGGTTCTACGAGCAGTACTTC	CASSTGFYEQYF
TRBJ2-7	TRBV2	TRBD1	17	few	TGTGCCAGCATCGTAGAACGACCGGGACAGGGGGGCAACGAGCAGTACTTC	CASIVERPGQGGNEQYF
TRBJ2-2	TRBV4-3	.	16	.	TGCGCCAGCAGCCAAGATAGGCGGGAGAACACCGGGGAGCTGTTTTTT	CASSQDRRENTGELFF
TRBJ2-7	TRBV2	.	13	.	TGTGCCAGCACCAACAGGGTTCAATACGAGCAGTACTTC	CASTNRVQYEQYF
TRBJ1-2	TRBV15	.	17	.	TGTGCCACCAGCAGAGAGACCCCCTGGGGCGCACGCTATGGCTACACCTTC	CATSRETPWGARYGYTF
TRBJ1-1	TRBV7-9	TRBD1	14	.	TGTGCCAGCAGTTTGGGACAGGGCCTCCCCAAAGCTTTCTTT	CASSLGQGLPKAFF
TRBJ2-7	TRBV11-2	TRBD1	15	few	TGTGCCAGCAGTCATAGGACAGGGGACTCCTACGAGCAGTACTTC	CASSHRTGDSYEQYF
TRBJ1-5	TRBV15	.	14	.	TGTGCCACCAGCAACCGGGAAACCAATCAGCCCCAGCATTTT	CATSNRETNQPQHF
TRBJ1-1	TRBV5-1	.	14	.	TGCGCCAGCAGCCTCCAGGGCCAGAACACTGAAGCTTTCTTT	CASSLQGQNTEAFF
TRBJ1-5	TRBV10-3	TRBD1	14	.	TGTGCCATCAGAGGGGACAGGGGAAATCAGCCCCAGCATTTT	CAIRGDRGNQPQHF
TRBJ2-7	TRBV30	.	15	few	TGTGCCTGGAGTTTGGAGGGCGCGGGCTCCTACGAGCAGTACTTC	CAWSLEGAGSYEQYF
TRBJ2-7	TRBV2	.	12	.	TGTGCCAGCAGTGGCTATACCTACGAGCAGTACTTC	CASSGYTYEQYF
TRBJ2-7	TRBV11-3	TRBD1	13	.	TGTGCCAGCAGCCAAGACAGGGTAAGAGGGCAGTACTTC	CASSQDRVRGQYF
TRBJ2-7	TRBV3-1/TRBV3-2	.	13	.	TGTGCCAGCAGCCAAGTGGCAGGGAACGAGCAGTACTTC	CASSQVAGNEQYF
TRBJ1-1	TRBV5-1	.	13	.	TGCGCCAGCAGCCCGGTTGTGAACACTGAAGCTTTCTTT	CASSPVVNTEAFF
TRBJ1-1	TRBV5-6	.	14	.	TGTGCCAGCAGCTTAGACGGGGGGCGGACTGAAGCTTTCTTT	CASSLDGGRTEAFF
TRBJ1-2	TRBV10-3	TRBD1	15	.	TGTGCCATCAGGGAAACAGGGGAGAGTATGGCCGGCTACACCTTC	CAIRETGESMAGYTF
TRBJ1-2	TRBV9	.	14	.	TGTGCCAGCAGCTTAGGGCAGGCTAACTATGGCTACACCTTC	CASSLGQANYGYTF
TRBJ2-3	TRBV29-1	.	10	.	TGCAGCGTTGAACAAGATACGCAGTATTTT	CSVEQDTQYF
TRBJ2-1	TRBV14	TRBD2	20	.	TGTGCCAGCAGCCTACGACTGGGACTAGCGGGGGCCAGCTCCTACAATGAGCAGTTCTTC	CASSLRLGLAGASSYNEQFF